This T cell receptor (beta chain) was captured by sequencing in a study of long-term antiretroviral therapy in people with HIV. Study observations and caveats: Regardless of time point, clones expanded before ART dominated the repertoire. In samples taken after ART, diversity increased but remained below transplant donor control levels. HIV repertoires spanned tighter CDR3 length ranges than controls did.

Per germline, CDR1 KGHSH and CDR2 LQKENI. The CDR3 has 15 residues. Trimming took off 0 bases at V and 4 bases at J, with 12 bases between the two ends. With respect to this clone: Its antigen is as yet unknown.

Every single participant having HIV got treatment inside the United States. Sequencing relied on immunoSEQ assay v3.0, run at survey level. Data came from immunoSEQ multiplex PCR; TCRdb stores just in-frame clones and leaves some out. Of 20,000 to 25,000 clones listed, roughly 80% are singletons. The source of this sequence is a man aged 18 to 30 with HIV. The gene calls are TRBV18 and TRBJ1-2, with no clear D. The sample was unsorted PBMCs, taken approximately 4 years after starting antiretroviral therapy. The CDR3 DNA follows: TGTGCCAGCTCACCACCTACGACGGATATCTATGGCTACACCTTC. Its protein product is CASSPPTTDIYGYTF.